These 11 T cell receptor beta chains were all obtained from the same sample, sequenced in a study of control samples from healthy donors and cancer patients. Measured with immunoSEQ multiplex PCR; TCRdb has only the in-frame clones, and not every one. The table shows some 150,000 clones, with approximately 92% occurring only once. The sequenced sample consisted of blood. These receptors were collected from a man aged 25 to 40 in good health.

The chain joins TRBV30 to TRBJ2-2; tentatively, D is TRBD1 (6 bases). The V end lost 6 bases, the J end lost 9 bases, and 29 bases lay between the germline ends. The CDR3 sequence is 17 residues long. Germline CDR1 reads GTSNPN; CDR2 reads SVGIG (reference sequence). In nucleotides, the CDR3 is TGTGCCTGTTTAGACAGACAGGCAGGGCTTGGAAGCAGGGAGCTGTTTTTT. Translating gives CACLDRQAGLGSRELFF.

The CDR3 loop reads CASSIDGGSNQPQHF. In DNA form, the CDR3 reads TGTGCCAGTAGTATAGATGGGGGTAGCAATCAGCCCCAGCATTTT. The rearrangement uses TRBV19 and TRBJ1-5; weak D call: TRBD1 (5 bases). The V end was cut by 0 bases, the J end by 0 bases, with 6 bases between. Germline assignment: CDR1 LNHDA and CDR2 SQIVND (reference sequence). CDR3 length: 15 residues.

The chain joins TRBV6-5 to TRBJ2-7; TRBD1 matches 9 bases. Germline V lookup: CDR1 MNHEY, CDR2 SVGAGI. The J segment lost 3 bases and the V segment lost 8 bases, leaving 8 bases of the junction unmatched. This CDR3 has 14 residues. DNA for the CDR3: TGTGCCAGCCTATTGACAGGGGGAATCTACGAGCAGTACTTC. Its protein is CASLLTGGIYEQYF.

This clone was counted a single time. This chain links TRBV21-1 with TRBJ1-1; TRBD1 is taken as the D call from the table, unchecked against the DNA. TRBV21-1 is classified as a pseudogene. The CDR3 is 19 amino acids. The CDR3 DNA reads TGTGCCAGCAGCAGCCTGGACAGTCAAACTAAGTGGGTGAACACTGAAGCTTTCTTT. This translates into CASSSLDSQTKWVNTEAFF.

This chain joins TRBV11-2 and TRBJ2-4; perhaps TRBD2 as D (5 bases). CDR1 and CDR2 (germline): SGHAT, FQNNGV. V dropped 0 bases and J dropped 7 bases, with 10 bases sitting between them. The CDR3 spans 14 residues. This CDR3 is CASSLDEGENIQYF. The CDR3 DNA reads TGTGCCAGCAGCTTAGACGAGGGTGAGAACATTCAGTACTTC.

Points on this clone: An end of the junction differs from the germline gene, which may be a read error. This chain connects TRBV30 to TRBJ2-7, with a weak D call TRBD2 (5 bases). The CDR3 covers 13 residues. Germline CDR1 is GTSNPN and CDR2 is SVGIG (reference sequence). As DNA, the CDR3 is TGTGCCTGGAGTTCGGGGTTCTCCGACGAGCAGTACTTC. Translated, it gives CAWSSGFSDEQYF.

This chain joins TRBV7-9 and TRBJ1-1; D remains ambiguous. This CDR3 region has 11 residues. The V gene's germline CDR1 is SEHNR and CDR2 FQNEAQ (reference sequence). Deletions cut 1 base from V and 10 bases from J, with 7 bases between. Here the CDR3 DNA reads TGTGCCAGCAGCTTAGAATCGCTAGCTTTCTTT. The encoded protein is CASSLESLAFF. The whole variable domain, filled in from reference TRBV7-9 and TRBJ1-1, reads DTGVSQNPRHKITKRGQNVTFRCDPISEHNRLYWYRQTLGQGPEFLTYFQNEAQLEKSRLLSDRFSAERPKGSFSTLEIQRTEQGDSAMYLCASSLESLAFFGQGTRLTVV.

CDR3: CASSLDGDQPQHF. In DNA, the CDR3 is TGTGCCAGCAGCTTGGACGGGGATCAGCCCCAGCATTTT. The J gene is TRBJ1-5, the V gene TRBV5-5; no clear D gene. Trimming cost V 0 bases and J 5 bases, with 6 bases left between them. The CDR3 runs to 13 residues. Germline-derived CDR1 and CDR2 are SGHKS and YYEKEE (reference sequence).

The gene calls are TRBV30 and TRBJ1-1, with 10 bases lining up with TRBD1. J gave up 0 bases and V 3 bases, and 4 bases lay outside the gene matches. CDR1 and CDR2 from the germline V gene are GTSNPN and SVGIG (reference sequence). The length of the CDR3 is 15 residues. The CDR3: CAWRGDRGLNTEAFF. The CDR3 DNA follows: TGTGCCTGGAGGGGCGACAGGGGGCTGAACACTGAAGCTTTCTTT.

This sequence joins TRBV7-9 and TRBJ2-7; D gene uncertain. The CDR3 is 13 residues long. The germline V and J ends were trimmed by 3 bases and 4 bases, with 10 bases remaining between them. Germline values: CDR1 SEHNR, CDR2 FQNEAQ (reference sequence). In nucleotides, the CDR3 is TGTGCCAGCAGCTTGGTCCTGCCGTACGAGCAGTACTTC. Protein sequence: CASSLVLPYEQYF.

This clone has only a few counts. This chain joins TRBV28 and TRBJ1-2; no reliable D call. V lost 1 base, J lost 8 bases, and 20 bases lay in between. CDR1 is MDHEN and CDR2 is SYDVKM in the germline V gene. The CDR3 is 16 amino acids. The CDR3 DNA follows: TGTGCCAGCAGTTTATCCCCTAAAGACATGGACCTAGGCTACACCTTC. Translation gives CASSLSPKDMDLGYTF.